This section outlines one TCR beta chain sequence together with its context. The data were produced by immunoSEQ multiplex PCR, yet TCRdb's version contains in-frame clones alone and is incomplete. The top ten clones hold about 9.4% of a sample with 100,000 to 150,000 clones, about nine tenths of them seen once. This entry comes from a study of blood T cell repertoires in COVID-19. In the study overall: COVID-19 samples collected from the United States, Italy and Spain covered acute and convalescent phases. T cells, B-cell-depleted T cells, or PBMCs supplied cDNA or gDNA.

This CDR3 spans 14 amino acids. Germline V gives CDR1 MNHEY, CDR2 SVGAGI. V was pared by 7 bases and J by 2 bases, with 6 bases of the junction left unmatched. V and J are TRBV6-5 and TRBJ1-2; 8 bases fit TRBD1. The specimen was peripheral blood. The sequence was collected from a man between 45 and 60 years old with acute or convalescent COVID-19. The chain's CDR3 is CASIGDRFNYGYTF. The CDR3 region has the DNA TGTGCCAGCATTGGGGACAGGTTCAACTATGGCTACACCTTC.